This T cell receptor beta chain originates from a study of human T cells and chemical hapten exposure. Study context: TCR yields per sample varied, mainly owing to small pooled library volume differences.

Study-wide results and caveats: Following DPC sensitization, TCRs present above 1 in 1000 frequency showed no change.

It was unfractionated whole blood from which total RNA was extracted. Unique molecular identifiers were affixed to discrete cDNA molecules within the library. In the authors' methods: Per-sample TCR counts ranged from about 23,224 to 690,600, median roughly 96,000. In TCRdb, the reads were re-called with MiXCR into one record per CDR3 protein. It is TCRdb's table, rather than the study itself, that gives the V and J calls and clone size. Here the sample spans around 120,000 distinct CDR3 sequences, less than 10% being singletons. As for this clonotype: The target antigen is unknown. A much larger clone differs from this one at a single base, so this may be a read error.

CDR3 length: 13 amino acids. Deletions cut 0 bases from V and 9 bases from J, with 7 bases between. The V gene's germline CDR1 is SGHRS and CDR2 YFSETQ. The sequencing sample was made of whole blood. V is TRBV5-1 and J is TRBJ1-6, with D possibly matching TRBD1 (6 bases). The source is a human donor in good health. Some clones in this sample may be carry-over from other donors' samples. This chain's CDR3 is CASSLDRVSPLHF. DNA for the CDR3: TGCGCCAGCAGCTTGGACAGGGTTTCACCCCTCCACTTT.